This entry lists 17 T cell receptor beta chains sequenced from one sample in a study of OX40 agonist ivuxolimab in advanced cancers. This table comes from immunoSEQ multiplex PCR, and its TCRdb copy is limited to in-frame clones, with some not included. The sample yields about 86,000 clones, about 90% seen once. The material was CD4+ or CD8+ T cells sorted from blood, obtained in a trial of the OX40 agonist ivuxolimab. The origin of the receptors is an adult with an advanced solid tumor such as melanoma, head and neck, liver or kidney cancer.

The CDR3 DNA is TGCGCCAGCAGCTTGGGACAGGGGTTCTCCTACGAGCAGTACTTC. Residues: CASSLGQGFSYEQYF. This chain joins TRBV5-1 and TRBJ2-7; the match to TRBD1 covers 8 bases. J gave up 0 bases and V 0 bases, and 2 bases lay outside the gene matches. Germline V gives CDR1 SGHRS, CDR2 YFSETQ. The CDR3 is 15 amino acids.

V usage is TRBV7-9 and J usage is TRBJ1-2, with 8 bases identical to TRBD1. Germline CDR1 is SEHNR and CDR2 is FQNEAQ (reference sequence). The CDR3 loop spans 14 amino acids. After removal of 6 bases from V and 8 bases from J, the junction contained 11 bases not matched to a gene. The CDR3 spells CASRRLTGEEGYTF. The CDR3 bases are TGTGCCAGCAGACGATTGACAGGGGAAGAAGGCTACACCTTC.

This chain uses TRBV11-1 with TRBJ2-7; weak D call: TRBD1 (6 bases). Germline values: CDR1 SGHAT, CDR2 FQDESV (reference sequence). V gave up 5 bases and J gave up 0 bases, with 8 bases separating them. The CDR3 extends over 13 amino acids. The CDR3 protein is CASSPRGSYEQYF. In nucleotides, the CDR3 is TGTGCCAGCAGCCCCAGGGGCTCCTACGAGCAGTACTTC.

The rearrangement links TRBV19 to TRBJ1-6, with TRBD1 matching over 8 bases. CDR3 length: 13 amino acids. Trimming removed 6 bases from V and 8 bases from J; junction bases left unmatched: 3. Germline V lookup: CDR1 LNHDA, CDR2 SQIVND (reference sequence). CDR3 nucleotides: TGTGCCAGTAGCGGGACAGGTGATTCACCCCTCCACTTT. This codes for CASSGTGDSPLHF.

The sample holds one count of this clone. V is TRBV27 and J is TRBJ1-5; TRBD1 matches at 7 bases. CDR3 size: 12 residues. Trimming took 9 bases from V and 7 from J; bases not matched to a gene: 6. The germline gives CDR1 MNHEY, CDR2 SMNVEV (reference sequence). The CDR3 loop is CASRQGRQPQHF. CDR3 DNA: TGTGCCAGTAGACAGGGCAGACAGCCCCAGCATTTT.

The gene calls are TRBV6-6 and TRBJ2-7, with D tentatively TRBD1 (5 bases). Germline V gives CDR1 MNHNY, CDR2 SVGAGI (reference sequence). This CDR3 has 12 residues. Trimming removed 3 bases from V and 3 bases from J, with 6 bases in between. In DNA, the CDR3 is TGTGCCAGCAGTTATGACAGCTACGAGCAGTACTTC. Translating it yields CASSYDSYEQYF.

Only one count was recorded for this clone. The chain has TRBV13 and TRBJ1-2; D remains ambiguous. CDR1 and CDR2 (germline): PRHDT, FYEKMQ (reference sequence). This CDR3 region has 15 residues. Trimming shortened V by 4 bases and J by 6 bases, and 18 bases separated the two germline ends. Here the CDR3 DNA reads TGTGCCAGCAGCTATACCCCGCCCCATGAGGATGGCTACACCTTC. Translated: CASSYTPPHEDGYTF.

The CDR3 loop is CASSVRVDTYTEAFF. CDR3 nucleotides: TGTGCCAGCAGCGTTAGGGTGGACACCTACACTGAAGCTTTCTTT. V and J are TRBV5-4 and TRBJ1-1; perhaps TRBD1 as D (5 bases). The CDR3 has 15 residues. V gave up 4 bases and J gave up 3 bases, with 16 bases separating them. CDR1 is SGHNT, CDR2 YYREEE, per germline (reference sequence).

The genes are TRBV27 and TRBJ2-7; maybe TRBD1 (5 bases). Trimming stripped 2 bases from V and 4 bases from J, with 12 bases between. The CDR3 covers 14 residues. Germline CDR1 is MNHEY and CDR2 is SMNVEV (reference sequence). CDR3 DNA: TGTGCCAGCAGTTTAGGACATTTGGCTTACGAGCAGTACTTC. Its protein product is CASSLGHLAYEQYF.

The V gene is TRBV27, the J gene TRBJ2-7; D is perhaps TRBD2 (6 bases). This CDR3 contains 14 residues. Trimming shortened V by 3 bases and J by 1 base, and 10 bases separated the two germline ends. Germline CDR1 is MNHEY and CDR2 is SMNVEV (reference sequence). In DNA, the CDR3 is TGTGCCAGCAGTTTGCGCGGGGCGTCCTACGAGCAGTACTTC. As protein: CASSLRGASYEQYF.

The J gene is TRBJ2-4, the V gene TRBV5-6; 10 bases are a match to TRBD2. Looked up from germline, CDR1 is SGHDT and CDR2 is YYEEEE. This CDR3 region has 15 residues. V lost 4 bases and J lost 6; bases outside the gene matches: 7. DNA of the CDR3: TGTGCCAGCAGCCCCGGGACTAGCGTTAGAAACATTCAGTACTTC. It yields the protein CASSPGTSVRNIQYF.

The chain is built from TRBV19 and TRBJ2-7, with a tentative D call TRBD1 (5 bases). With 3 bases removed from V and 3 bases from J, the gap between germline ends came to 21 bases. The germline gives CDR1 LNHDA, CDR2 SQIVND (reference sequence). CDR3 length: 17 amino acids. The CDR3 DNA sequence: TGTGCCAGTAGTATCCGAATCCAGGGTCGGGCGAACTACGAGCAGTACTTC. Protein: CASSIRIQGRANYEQYF.

This clone turned up a few times. This chain joins TRBV9 and TRBJ2-1; 8 nucleotides align to TRBD2. CDR1 and CDR2 from the germline V gene are SGDLS and YYNGEE. The trim removed 3 bases at V and 10 bases at J, leaving 3 bases unmatched. The CDR3 spans 12 residues. The CDR3 protein is CASSAERGEQFF. Here the CDR3 DNA reads TGTGCCAGCAGCGCGGAGCGGGGGGAGCAGTTCTTC.

The rearrangement joins TRBV11-2 to TRBJ2-3, with 7 bases that match TRBD1. Germline V gene lookup returns CDR1 SGHAT and CDR2 FQNNGV. V gave up 5 bases and J gave up 0 bases; unmatched junction bases: 8. The CDR3 covers 16 residues. The CDR3 sequence is CASSPWGQLSTDTQYF. As DNA, the CDR3 is TGTGCCAGCAGCCCATGGGGACAGCTTAGCACAGATACGCAGTATTTT. The full variable domain, rest sourced from reference TRBV11-2 and TRBJ2-3, is EAGVAQSPRYKIIEKRQSVAFWCNPISGHATLYWYQQILGQGPKLLIQFQNNGVVDDSQLPKDRFSAERLKGVDSTLKIQPAKLEDSAVYLCASSPWGQLSTDTQYFGPGTRLTVL.

J is TRBJ1-5 and V is TRBV19; tentatively, D is TRBD1 (5 bases). The CDR3 has 15 amino acids. V lost 3 bases and J 6 bases, leaving 15 bases between the germline ends. CDR1 is LNHDA and CDR2 is SQIVND in the germline V gene (reference sequence). The CDR3: CASSIWRRGGQPQHF. The DNA of the CDR3 is TGTGCCAGTAGTATCTGGCGGCGGGGGGGTCAGCCCCAGCATTTT.

This sequence joins TRBV7-9 and TRBJ2-3, with 7 bases identical to TRBD2. Germline-derived CDR1 and CDR2 are SEHNR and FQNEAQ (reference sequence). V lost 2 bases and J lost 4; bases outside the gene matches: 18. The CDR3 covers 19 residues. DNA of the CDR3: TGTGCCAGCAGCTTATATGGTTCTAGCGGAGGAACTGGCGCAGATACGCAGTATTTT. It is translated as CASSLYGSSGGTGADTQYF.

The V gene is TRBV6-6, the J gene TRBJ1-1; 11 nucleotides align to TRBD1. CDR3 length equals 15 residues. Looked up from germline, CDR1 is MNHNY and CDR2 is SVGAGI (reference sequence). The junction had 0 bases not matched to a gene; V was cut back by 0 bases and J by 3 bases. Written as DNA, the CDR3 is TGTGCCAGCAGTTACTCGGGACAGGGGGACACTGAAGCTTTCTTT. Its protein product is CASSYSGQGDTEAFF.